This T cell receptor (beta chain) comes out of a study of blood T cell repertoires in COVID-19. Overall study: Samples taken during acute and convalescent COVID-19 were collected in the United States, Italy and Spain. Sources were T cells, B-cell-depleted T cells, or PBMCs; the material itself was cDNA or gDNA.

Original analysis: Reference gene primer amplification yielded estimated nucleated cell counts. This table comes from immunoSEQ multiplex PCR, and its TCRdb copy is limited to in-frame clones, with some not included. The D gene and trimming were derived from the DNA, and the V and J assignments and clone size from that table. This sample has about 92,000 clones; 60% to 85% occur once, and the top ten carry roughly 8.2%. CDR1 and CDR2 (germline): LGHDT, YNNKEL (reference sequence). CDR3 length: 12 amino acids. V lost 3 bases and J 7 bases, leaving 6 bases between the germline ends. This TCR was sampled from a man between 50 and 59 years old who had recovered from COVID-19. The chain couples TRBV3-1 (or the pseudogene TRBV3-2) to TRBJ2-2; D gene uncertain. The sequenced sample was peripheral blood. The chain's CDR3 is CASSHGVGELFF. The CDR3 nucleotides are TGTGCCAGCAGCCACGGAGTCGGGGAGCTGTTTTTT.